This TCR beta chain was sequenced in a study of T-cell reconstitution after alpha-beta-depleted transplantation in children. The sample holds a few counts of this clonotype. Its antigen is undetermined. The TCRbeta library incorporated unique molecular identifiers. TCRdb re-analysed the PCR reads in MiXCR, keeping a single row per CDR3 protein. There are 330,000 or so distinct CDR3 sequences in the sample; around 7.3% occur only once, and approximately 9.6% lies in the top ten. The CDR3 loop spans 16 amino acids. The V gene lost 5 bases and the J gene lost 8 bases, with 21 bases spanning the gap. Germline CDR1 is SEHNR and CDR2 is FQNEAQ (reference sequence). Points from the study as a whole: The main origin of T-cell counts and diversity one year after transplant was newly produced T cells. By about two months after transplant, alpha-beta T cells reportedly arose from several hundred graft clones that had expanded. At day 60, the high TCRbeta diversity found in some patients originated from recipient T cells and thymic progenitors that had survived.

This clonotype was obtained from a female patient between 2 and 15 years old who had a stem cell transplant for Fanconi anemia, so the T cells may come from the graft donor. The sequences come from peripheral blood, collected 360 days after TCRalphabeta/CD19-depleted stem cell transplant. The V gene is TRBV7-9, the J gene TRBJ1-4; D might be TRBD1 (5 bases). CDR3 sequence reads: CASSPADFGTREKLFF. CDR3 nucleotides: TGTGCCAGCAGCCCCGCAGATTTCGGGACCAGGGAAAAACTGTTTTTT.